This TCR beta chain appears in the sequencing data of a study of cytomegalovirus exposure and HLA in healthy donors. Study-level information: Around 190 million T cells yielded more than 90 million unique TCR beta sequences, as an earlier analysis found. Study-level findings and limits: Later analysis associated a missense DCLRE1C variant with TCR beta V- and J-gene trimming. An observed cluster of highly shared sequence variants was recorded as a likely sequencing artifact.

Details on this clone: Its target is unknown.

The CDR3 sequence is 11 residues long. In germline, CDR1 is DFQATT, CDR2 SNEGSKA (reference sequence). Primers for the PCR totalled 60 Vbeta and 13 Jbeta. TCRdb's table, derived via immunoSEQ multiplex PCR, lists solely in-frame clones and lacks some. The sample includes 200,000 or so clones, roughly 77% of them seen just once. Sequencing was done on a sample of PBMCs. The chain has TRBV20-1 and TRBJ1-1; 8 bases align to TRBD1. The TCR originated in a male donor in good health and CMV-seropositive. The CDR3 protein is CRTGDWTEAFF. CDR3 nucleotides: TGCAGGACAGGGGACTGGACTGAAGCTTTCTTT.